This T cell receptor (beta chain) was recorded in a study of molecular identifiers for immune sequencing clone quantification. TCRdb analysed the PCR reads with MiXCR anew, one entry per CDR3 protein. The sample includes approximately 680,000 distinct CDR3 sequences, 25% of them seen just once. Germline assignment: CDR1 MNHNS and CDR2 SASEGT. V was shortened by 10 bases and J by 3 bases, with 15 bases between the two germline ends. The CDR3 sequence is 14 residues long. Material: naive CD8+ T cells from blood, with Jurkat cell RNA spiked in. Subset indicated: FACS-sorted CD8+CD4-CCR7+CD45RA+ naive T cells. The chain joins TRBV6-1 to TRBJ2-2; D unresolved. The TCR sequence derives from a human donor in good health. Some libraries in this study had Jurkat cell RNA spiked in. The CDR3 here is CATPAWEYTGELFF. CDR3 nucleotides: TGTGCCACGCCTGCGTGGGAATACACCGGGGAGCTGTTTTTT.